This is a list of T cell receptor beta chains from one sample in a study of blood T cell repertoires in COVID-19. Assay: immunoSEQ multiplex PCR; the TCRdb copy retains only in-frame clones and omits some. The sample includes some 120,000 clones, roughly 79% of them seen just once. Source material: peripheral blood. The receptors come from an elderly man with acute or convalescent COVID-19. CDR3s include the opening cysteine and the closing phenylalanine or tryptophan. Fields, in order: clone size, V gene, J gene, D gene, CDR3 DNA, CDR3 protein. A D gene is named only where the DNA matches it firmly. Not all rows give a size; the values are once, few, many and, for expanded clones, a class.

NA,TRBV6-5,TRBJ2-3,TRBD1,TGTGCCAGCGGTCACAGGGGGCAGGGAACAGATACGCAGTATTTT,CASGHRGQGTDTQYF
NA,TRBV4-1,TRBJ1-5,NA,TGCGCCAGCAGCCAAGAAAGGACACTGAGCAATCAGCCCCAGCATTTT,CASSQERTLSNQPQHF
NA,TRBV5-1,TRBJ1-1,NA,TGCGCCAGCAGCCCATTATCAGGGTCTAACACTGAAGCTTTCTTT,CASSPLSGSNTEAFF
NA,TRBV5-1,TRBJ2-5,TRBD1,TGCGCCAGCAGCATCGGACAGGGGGCGAGTCGAGAGACCCAGTACTTC,CASSIGQGASRETQYF
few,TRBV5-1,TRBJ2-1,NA,TGCGCCAGCAGCTTATGGGGCGGAGCGAGCTCCTACAATGAGCAGTTCTTC,CASSLWGGASSYNEQFF
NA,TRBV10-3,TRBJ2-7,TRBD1,TGTGCCATCAGGGACAGGCCTCCCTACGAGCAGTACTTC,CAIRDRPPYEQYF
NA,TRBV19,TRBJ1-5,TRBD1,TGTGCCAGTAGTATCGGGACAGGCAATCAGCCCCAGCATTTT,CASSIGTGNQPQHF
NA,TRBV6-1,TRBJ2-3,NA,TGTGCCAGCATCGAACACAGTAGGCGCACAGATACGCAGTATTTT,CASIEHSRRTDTQYF
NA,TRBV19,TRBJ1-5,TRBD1,TGTGCCAGTAGTGCAGGGGGTGCCTCCAATCAGCCCCAGCATTTT,CASSAGGASNQPQHF
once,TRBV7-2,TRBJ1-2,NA,TGTGCCAGCAGGACCGTAGCGGACTATGGCTACACCTTC,CASRTVADYGYTF
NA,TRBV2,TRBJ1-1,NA,TGTGCCAGCAGTTTCACAGGGTACACTGAAGCTTTCTTT,CASSFTGYTEAFF
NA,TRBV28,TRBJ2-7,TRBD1,TGTGCCAGCAGTAACGGACAGGGGTTCGTGTCTCCCTACGAGCAGTACTTC,CASSNGQGFVSPYEQYF
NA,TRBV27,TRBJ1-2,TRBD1,TGTGCCAGCAGTCAATTCGGACAGGGTGGCGGCTACACCTTC,CASSQFGQGGGYTF
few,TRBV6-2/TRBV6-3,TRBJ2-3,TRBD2,TGTGCCAGCAGTTACTCGATCCAGCGGGGGGCCCGGTCAGGAGATACGCAGTATTTT,CASSYSIQRGARSGDTQYF
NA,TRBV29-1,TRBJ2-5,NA,TGCAGCGTTGAAGACCCCAAAGTAGTGGTTAGAACAGGGAAAGACTTC,CSVEDPKVVVRTGKDF
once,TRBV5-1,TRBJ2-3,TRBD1,TGCGCCAGCAGAGACAGGGGGCGCGGGACAGATACGCAGTATTTT,CASRDRGRGTDTQYF
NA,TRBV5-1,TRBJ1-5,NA,TGCGCCAGCAGCCCGACAGGATATAGCAATCAGCCCCAGCATTTT,CASSPTGYSNQPQHF
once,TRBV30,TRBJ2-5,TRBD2,TGTGCCTGGAGGGCTAAAGCGGGGTATATAGAGACCCAGTACTTC,CAWRAKAGYIETQYF
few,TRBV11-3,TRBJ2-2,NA,TGTGCCAGCAGCTCCCTCGGGGAATTGGGCGGGGAGCTGTTTTTT,CASSSLGELGGELFF
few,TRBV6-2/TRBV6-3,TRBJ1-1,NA,TGTGCCAGCAACCCGACGGGGAGGGGTAACACTGAAGCTTTCTTT,CASNPTGRGNTEAFF
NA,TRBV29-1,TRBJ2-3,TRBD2,TGCAGCGTTGAACTAGCGGGGCCCGCTGGGTCAGATACGCAGTATTTT,CSVELAGPAGSDTQYF
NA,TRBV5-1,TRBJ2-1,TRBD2,TGCGCCAGCAGCTTGACAGTACTAGCGGCGATCCCTGGAGGAGAGCAGTTCTTC,CASSLTVLAAIPGGEQFF
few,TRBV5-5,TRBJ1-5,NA,TGTGCCAGCAGCTTGGCAGGGTATAGCAATCAGCCCCAGCATTTT,CASSLAGYSNQPQHF
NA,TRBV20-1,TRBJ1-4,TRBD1,TGCAGTGCTAGTGGGGACAGCAGCGACAATGAAAAACTGTTTTTT,CSASGDSSDNEKLFF
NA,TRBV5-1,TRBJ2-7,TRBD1,TGCGCCAGCACCGACAGGGGGGGGATGGCCTACGAGCAGTACTTC,CASTDRGGMAYEQYF
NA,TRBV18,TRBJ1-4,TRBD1,TGTGCCAGCTCACCCCTCCAGCCGGGACAGGGTTATGAAAAACTGTTTTTT,CASSPLQPGQGYEKLFF
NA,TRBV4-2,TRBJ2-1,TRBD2,TGTGCCAGCAGCCAGTGGGGTAGCGGGAGCTCCTACAATGAGCAGTTCTTC,CASSQWGSGSSYNEQFF
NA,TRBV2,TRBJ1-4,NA,TGTGCCAGCAGTGAGAATCTACCGGGGGAAAAACTGTTTTTT,CASSENLPGEKLFF
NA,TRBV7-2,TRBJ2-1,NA,TGTGCCAGCAGAAAGGCGGCAGGGCCCAATGAGCAGTTCTTC,CASRKAAGPNEQFF
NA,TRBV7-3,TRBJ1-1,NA,TGTGCCAGCAGCTGGGGGCTAAACACTGAAGCTTTCTTT,CASSWGLNTEAFF
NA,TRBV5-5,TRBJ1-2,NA,TGTGCCAGCAGCTTATCCGCCGGGGAAACATTCAATCGGCATGGCTACACCTTC,CASSLSAGETFNRHGYTF
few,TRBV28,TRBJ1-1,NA,TGTGCCAGCAGTCTCCGACGACAGGTTATGAACACTGAAGCTTTCTTT,CASSLRRQVMNTEAFF
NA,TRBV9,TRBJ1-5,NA,TGTGCCAGCGGGCGGGATCAGCCCCAGCATTTT,CASGRDQPQHF
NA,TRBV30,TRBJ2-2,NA,TGTGCCTGGAGTGTACGGCGGGGAGGTCCCGAGGGGGAGCTGTTTTTT,CAWSVRRGGPEGELFF
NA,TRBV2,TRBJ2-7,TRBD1,TGTGCCAGCAGCTGGGACAGGGGCAACTACGAGCAGTACTTC,CASSWDRGNYEQYF